This note documents a single TCR beta chain sequence. The antigen remains unidentified. This sample is part of a study of PD-1 blockade in classical Hodgkin lymphoma. CDR1 and CDR2 (germline): SEHNR, FQNEAQ (reference sequence). This CDR3 has 14 residues. The ends lost 6 bases at V and 1 base at J; junction bases unmatched: 5. Study-level points and caveats: Reasons behind the repertoire differences stay unclear, perhaps disease activity or earlier therapy. Compared with healthy donors, newly diagnosed patients reportedly showed lower baseline TCR diversity. Unlike CD8+ TCR diversity, which did not rise significantly by C4D1, CD4+ TCR diversity did. Patients who began taking nivolumab under 1 year after ASCT were left out.

Brentuximab vedotin exposure varied among the patients, all of whom had relapsed after autologous stem cell transplantation. Produced via immunoSEQ multiplex PCR; TCRdb's table is partial and in-frame only. The sample lists about 15,000 clones, 86% seen once, with around 4.5% in the top ten. The specimen comprised peripheral blood mononuclear cells (PBMCs), sampled at baseline. The source is a human donor with classical Hodgkin lymphoma. The chain has TRBV7-9 and TRBJ1-2; TRBD1 matches at 7 bases. The chain's CDR3 is CASRGTAVNYGYTF. The CDR3 coding sequence is TGTGCCAGCAGGGGGACAGCAGTTAACTATGGCTACACCTTC.